Below are 21 T cell receptor beta chains sequenced from a single sample in a study of shared clonotypes between healthy human individuals. Here immunoSEQ multiplex PCR was the method, and the copy in TCRdb shows in-frame clones only, minus some. The sample yields 2,500,000 or so clones, 92% seen once. Material: naive CD4+ T cells from PBMCs. Stated subset: CD45RA+ positively selected. These receptors all come from a man aged 18 to 35 in good health. Some clones in this sample may be carry-over from other donors' samples.

The V call is TRBV6-5, the J call TRBJ2-4; TRBD2 agrees at 7 bases. V lost 6 bases and J lost 9; bases outside the gene matches: 5. The CDR3 is 12 residues long. In germline, CDR1 is MNHEY, CDR2 SVGAGI. The CDR3 nucleotides are TGTGCCAGCAGACCGACGGGGGGCATTCAGTACTTC. The encoded protein is CASRPTGGIQYF.

CDR3 sequence: CASSPEDRDTQYF. DNA for the CDR3: TGTGCCAGCAGCCCAGAGGACAGAGATACGCAGTATTTT. The chain couples TRBV11-3 to TRBJ2-3; D possibly corresponds to TRBD1 (6 bases). The CDR3 has 13 residues. V lost 5 bases and J lost 5, with 11 bases in between. CDR1 is SGHNT, CDR2 YENEEA, per germline. Filled out from reference TRBV11-3 and TRBJ2-3, the complete variable domain reads EAGVVQSPRYKIIEKKQPVAFWCNPISGHNTLYWYLQNLGQGPELLIRYENEEAVDDSQLPKDRFSAERLKGVDSTLKIQPAELGDSAVYLCASSPEDRDTQYFGPGTRLTVL.

The chain combines TRBV5-1 with TRBJ2-3; 8 bases are a match to TRBD2. CDR1 is SGHRS and CDR2 is YFSETQ in the germline V gene. CDR3 length: 16 amino acids. The V segment lost 4 bases and the J segment 1 base; nucleotides outside the gene matches: 8. The CDR3 coding sequence is TGCGCCAGCAGCCGAACAGCGGGAGCACGCACAGATACGCAGTATTTT. Protein: CASSRTAGARTDTQYF.

The chain has TRBV28 and TRBJ1-1; D remains unclear. V lost 10 bases and J 11 bases, leaving 20 bases between the germline ends. In germline, CDR1 is MDHEN, CDR2 SYDVKM. The CDR3 sequence is 12 residues long. CDR3 bases: TGTGCCACCATAGCCTTCTTTACCGGGGCTTTCTTT. It translates to CATIAFFTGAFF.

This chain uses TRBV2 with TRBJ2-7; D possibly corresponds to TRBD1 (5 bases). The V gene's germline CDR1 is SNHLY and CDR2 FYNNEI. V was shortened by 1 base and J by 0 bases, with 19 bases between the two germline ends. The CDR3 runs 18 residues. Written as DNA, the CDR3 is TGTGCCAGCAGTGAAGTTCTTAGGGGAAGCGAAAGCTCCTACGAGCAGTACTTC. Its translation: CASSEVLRGSESSYEQYF.

The CDR3 sequence: CASSVDGRAGATNEKLFF. In nucleotides, the CDR3 is TGTGCCAGCAGCGTAGATGGGCGGGCGGGCGCAACTAATGAAAAACTGTTTTTT. V and J are TRBV9 and TRBJ1-4; D unresolved. The CDR3 is made up of 18 amino acids. V was trimmed by 0 bases and J by 0 bases, leaving 15 bases between them. Germline assignment: CDR1 SGDLS and CDR2 YYNGEE.

The chain employs TRBV6-5 and TRBJ1-1; the match to TRBD1 covers 8 bases. CDR3 length equals 14 residues. CDR1 MNHEY and CDR2 SVGAGI come from the germline V gene. V lost 5 bases to trimming and J lost 6 bases; unmatched junction nucleotides: 8. CDR3 nucleotides: TGTGCCAGCAGTACCCCTCTGACAGGGGCTGAAGCTTTCTTT. Amino acid sequence: CASSTPLTGAEAFF.

V gene TRBV5-6 combines with J gene TRBJ1-1; no firm D call. The CDR3 is 15 amino acids. Trimming cost V 4 bases and J 0 bases, with 13 bases left between them. Germline values: CDR1 SGHDT, CDR2 YYEEEE. The DNA of the CDR3 is TGTGCCAGCAGCCAAGGTTATGGCTTGAACACTGAAGCTTTCTTT. Translating it yields CASSQGYGLNTEAFF.

The chain links TRBV11-1 to TRBJ2-2; 8 bases are shared with TRBD2. Germline values: CDR1 SGHAT, CDR2 FQDESV (reference sequence). With V trimmed by 5 bases and J by 4 bases, 6 bases remained unmatched. This CDR3 has 15 amino acids. CDR3 loop: CASSTAGVGTGELFF. The CDR3 DNA sequence: TGTGCCAGCAGCACAGCGGGAGTCGGCACCGGGGAGCTGTTTTTT.

J is TRBJ2-3 and V is TRBV2, with unresolved D. With 2 bases removed from V and 0 bases from J, the gap between germline ends came to 9 bases. The CDR3 has 15 residues. The germline V gene has CDR1 SNHLY and CDR2 FYNNEI. CDR3 region: CASSELTGSTDTQYF. CDR3 nucleotides: TGTGCCAGCAGTGAATTGACTGGCAGCACAGATACGCAGTATTTT.

V is TRBV30 and J is TRBJ1-4; the match to TRBD1 covers 7 bases. Germline V lookup: CDR1 GTSNPN, CDR2 SVGIG (reference sequence). The CDR3 length is 15 residues. Trimming at V came to 0 bases and at J to 5 bases, leaving 6 bases not matched to a gene. The CDR3: CAWSVPGQKNEKLFF. The CDR3 DNA sequence: TGTGCCTGGAGTGTTCCGGGACAGAAGAATGAAAAACTGTTTTTT.

This rearrangement joins TRBV7-9 to TRBJ2-1, with D possibly matching TRBD2 (6 bases). Trimming took off 5 bases at V and 3 bases at J, with 17 bases between the two ends. The germline V gene encodes CDR1 SEHNR and CDR2 FQNEAQ (reference sequence). The CDR3 extends over 16 amino acids. The CDR3 loop reads CASSTRRARNYNEQFF. The CDR3 nucleotides are TGTGCCAGCAGCACCAGGAGGGCCCGAAACTACAATGAGCAGTTCTTC.

J is TRBJ2-7 and V is TRBV27, with 13 bases that match TRBD2. Germline V CDR1 and CDR2: MNHEY, SMNVEV (reference sequence). This CDR3 region has 15 residues. J was trimmed by 6 bases and V by 5 bases; bases with no gene match: 7. In DNA, the CDR3 is TGTGCCAGCAGTACCCGACTAGCGGGAGGCGGCGAGCAGTACTTC. Its protein product is CASSTRLAGGGEQYF.

The chain joins TRBV2 to TRBJ2-1, with 13 bases aligning to TRBD2. V trimming: 6 bases; J trimming: 1 base; junction bases outside the gene matches: 9. The CDR3 totals 18 residues. Germline V lookup: CDR1 SNHLY, CDR2 FYNNEI. CDR3 region: CASRILAGGPRSYNEQFF. The CDR3 nucleotides are TGTGCCAGCAGGATACTAGCGGGAGGGCCTCGGTCCTACAATGAGCAGTTCTTC.

The V call is TRBV18, the J call TRBJ1-2; maybe TRBD1 (5 bases). CDR3 length: 13 amino acids. In germline, CDR1 is KGHSH, CDR2 LQKENI. Trimming took off 3 bases at V and 4 bases at J, with 9 bases between the two ends. CDR3 amino acids: CASSPIGGYGYTF. The CDR3, as DNA: TGTGCCAGCTCACCGATCGGGGGCTATGGCTACACCTTC. Full variable domain (rest looked up from reference TRBV18 and TRBJ1-2): NAGVMQNPRHLVRRRGQEARLRCSPMKGHSHVYWYRQLPEEGLKFMVYLQKENIIDESGMPKERFSAEFPKEGPSILRIQQVVRGDSAAYFCASSPIGGYGYTFGSGTRLTVV.

The chain couples TRBV7-6 to TRBJ1-3; tentative D call: TRBD1 (6 bases). The CDR3 is 17 residues long. Trimming cost V 5 bases and J 4 bases, with 21 bases left between them. Per the germline V gene, CDR1 is SGHVS and CDR2 is FNYEAQ. CDR3 in amino acids: CASSPQALRGGGNTIYF. The CDR3 DNA is TGTGCCAGCAGCCCGCAGGCCCTCAGGGGAGGCGGAAACACCATATATTTT. The full variable domain, its missing parts supplied by reference TRBV7-6 and TRBJ1-3, is GAGVSQSPRYKVTKRGQDVALRCDPISGHVSLYWYRQALGQGPEFLTYFNYEAQQDKSGLPNDRFSAERPEGSISTLTIQRTEQRDSAMYRCASSPQALRGGGNTIYFGEGSWLTVV.

The chain recombines TRBV28 with TRBJ1-5, with D perhaps TRBD1 (6 bases). This CDR3 has 13 amino acids. V lost 10 bases and J lost 7, with 17 bases in between. CDR1 and CDR2 from the germline V gene are MDHEN and SYDVKM. As DNA, the CDR3 is TGTGCCACCGTCTCCGGACAGATCCAGCCCCAGCATTTT. Translated: CATVSGQIQPQHF. Based on the CDR3 plus reference TRBV28 and TRBJ1-5, the full variable domain is DVKVTQSSRYLVKRTGEKVFLECVQDMDHENMFWYRQDPGLGLRLIYFSYDVKMKEKGDIPEGYSVSREKKERFSLILESASTNQTSMYLCATVSGQIQPQHFGDGTRLSIL.

The chain has TRBV4-2 and TRBJ2-7; 8 bases align to TRBD1. This CDR3 region has 15 residues. With 0 bases clipped from V and 2 bases from J, the junction kept 3 bases outside the gene matches. Germline V lookup: CDR1 LGHNA, CDR2 YNFKEQ. The CDR3 DNA follows: TGTGCCAGCAGCCAAGATTGGACAGGGCCCTACGAGCAGTACTTC. It specifies CASSQDWTGPYEQYF.

The chain carries TRBV5-6 and TRBJ2-7; D is possibly TRBD2 (6 bases). Germline CDR1 SGHDT, CDR2 YYEEEE. The CDR3 is made up of 16 amino acids. Trimming stripped 0 bases from V and 3 bases from J, with 16 bases between. The DNA for the CDR3 is TGTGCCAGCAGCTTGGGGGCGGGACTGCGAGTCTACGAGCAGTACTTC. It specifies CASSLGAGLRVYEQYF. Based on the CDR3 plus reference TRBV5-6 and TRBJ2-7, the full variable domain is DAGVTQSPTHLIKTRGQQVTLRCSPKSGHDTVSWYQQALGQGPQFIFQYYEEEERQRGNFPDRFSGHQFPNYSSELNVNALLLGDSALYLCASSLGAGLRVYEQYFGPGTRLTVT.

The chain carries TRBV6-1 and TRBJ1-2; TRBD1 matches at 10 bases. CDR3 size: 17 residues. CDR1 and CDR2 from the germline V gene are MNHNS and SASEGT. The V gene end was trimmed by 2 bases and the J gene end by 6 bases; junction bases not matched to a gene: 12. CDR3 sequence reads: CASSEHLGTGARNGYTF. The CDR3 DNA reads TGTGCCAGCAGTGAACACCTAGGGACAGGGGCACGAAATGGCTACACCTTC.

The chain links TRBV6-5 to TRBJ1-1, with D unclear. The germline CDR1 and CDR2 sequences are MNHEY and SVGAGI. V lost 6 bases and J lost 8, with 10 bases in between. The CDR3 has 11 residues. In nucleotides, the CDR3 is TGTGCCAGCAGGGTCTTGGGCGAAGCTTTCTTT. This codes for CASRVLGEAFF.